Given below is one TCR beta chain in context. What it recognizes is unknown. The whole isolated RNA underwent reverse transcription, so sequencing captured expressed TCRB transcripts. Assay: immunoSEQ multiplex PCR; the TCRdb copy retains only in-frame clones and omits some. The sample includes around 140,000 clones, 9.5% to 10% of them seen just once. Germline CDR1 and CDR2: SEHNR and FQNEAQ (reference sequence). CDR3 length: 14 amino acids. Deletions cut 3 bases from V and 1 base from J, with 9 bases between. CD4+ naive, central memory, regulatory and stem cell-like memory cells were sorted via CD45RO/CCR7/CD25/CD127/CD95/CD27. The data originate from a study of beta chain features in type 1 diabetes. The study, taken as a whole, reports: A moderate, significant TCRB CDR3 shortening appeared in type 1 diabetes across four CD4+ subsets.

Sequencing was carried out using central memory CD4+ T cells from blood. This chain joins TRBV7-9 and TRBJ1-1; D possibly corresponds to TRBD1 (6 bases). The sequence derives from a woman aged 40 to 50 in good health. The CDR3 spells CASSLETGNTEAFF. CDR3 in DNA: TGTGCCAGCAGCTTGGAGACAGGGAACACTGAAGCTTTCTTT.